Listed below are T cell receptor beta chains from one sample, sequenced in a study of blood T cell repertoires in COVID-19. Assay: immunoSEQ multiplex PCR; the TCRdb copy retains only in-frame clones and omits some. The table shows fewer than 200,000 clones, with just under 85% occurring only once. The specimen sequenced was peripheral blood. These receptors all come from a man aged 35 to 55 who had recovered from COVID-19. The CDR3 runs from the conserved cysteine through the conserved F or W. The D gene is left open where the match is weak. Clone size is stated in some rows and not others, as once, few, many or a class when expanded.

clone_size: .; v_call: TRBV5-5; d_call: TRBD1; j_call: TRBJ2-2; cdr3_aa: CASSAGTGLTGELFF; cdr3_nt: TGTGCCAGCAGCGCTGGGACAGGGTTAACCGGGGAGCTGTTTTTT
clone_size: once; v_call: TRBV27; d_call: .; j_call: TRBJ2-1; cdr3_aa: CASSLTSDIEQFF; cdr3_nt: TGTGCCAGCAGTTTAACATCGGACATCGAGCAGTTCTTC
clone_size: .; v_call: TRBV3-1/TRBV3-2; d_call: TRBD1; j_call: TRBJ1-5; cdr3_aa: CASSSRGDQPQHF; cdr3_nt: TGTGCCAGCAGCTCCAGGGGGGATCAGCCCCAGCATTTT
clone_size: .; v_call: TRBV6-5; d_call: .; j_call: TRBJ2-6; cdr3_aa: CASRAGLYGANVLTF; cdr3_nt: TGTGCCAGCAGGGCAGGCCTTTATGGGGCCAACGTCCTGACTTTC
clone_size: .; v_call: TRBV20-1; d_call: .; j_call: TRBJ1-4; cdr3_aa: CSASGDMPEKLFF; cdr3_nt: TGCAGTGCTAGTGGAGACATGCCTGAAAAACTGTTTTTT
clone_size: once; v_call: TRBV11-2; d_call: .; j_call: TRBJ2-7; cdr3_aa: CASSSLRTAPNYEQYF; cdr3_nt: TGTGCCAGCAGCTCGCTTCGGACAGCACCTAACTACGAGCAGTACTTC
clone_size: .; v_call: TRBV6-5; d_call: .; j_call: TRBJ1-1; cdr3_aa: CASTAGNTEAFF; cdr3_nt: TGTGCCAGCACCGCGGGAAACACTGAAGCTTTCTTT
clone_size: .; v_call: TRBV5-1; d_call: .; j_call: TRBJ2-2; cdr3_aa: CASSFGGLGTGELFF; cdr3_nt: TGCGCCAGCAGCTTCGGGGGGCTCGGCACCGGGGAGCTGTTTTTT
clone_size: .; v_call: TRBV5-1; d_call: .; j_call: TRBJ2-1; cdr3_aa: CASSLSGRSYNEQFF; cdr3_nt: TGCGCCAGCAGCTTATCTGGGAGGTCCTACAATGAGCAGTTCTTC
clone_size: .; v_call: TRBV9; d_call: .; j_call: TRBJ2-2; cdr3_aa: CASSTDSVRGELFF; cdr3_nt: TGTGCCAGCAGCACTGACTCGGTACGGGGGGAGCTGTTTTTT
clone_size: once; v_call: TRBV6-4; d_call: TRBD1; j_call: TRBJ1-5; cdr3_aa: CAKDRGVQPQHF; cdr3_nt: TGTGCCAAGGACAGGGGAGTTCAGCCCCAGCATTTT
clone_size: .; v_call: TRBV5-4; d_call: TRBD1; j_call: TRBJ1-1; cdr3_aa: CASSSLGNRGTEAFF; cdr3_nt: TGTGCCAGCAGCTCACTGGGCAACAGGGGCACTGAAGCTTTCTTT
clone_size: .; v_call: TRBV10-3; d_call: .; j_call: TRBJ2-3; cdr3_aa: CAISLTSTDTQYF; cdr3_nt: TGTGCCATCAGTCTGACAAGCACAGATACGCAGTATTTT
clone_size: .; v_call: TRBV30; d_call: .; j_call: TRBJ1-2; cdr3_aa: CAWIPGVFGYTF; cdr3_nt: TGTGCCTGGATTCCGGGAGTCTTTGGCTACACCTTC
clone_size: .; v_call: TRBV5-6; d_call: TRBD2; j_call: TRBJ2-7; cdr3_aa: CASSLGRGRYEQYF; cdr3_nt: TGTGCCAGCAGCTTAGGGAGGGGCCGTTACGAGCAGTACTTC
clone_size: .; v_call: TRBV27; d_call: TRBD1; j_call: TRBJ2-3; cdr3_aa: CASRDRGRGDTQYF; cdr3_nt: TGTGCCAGCAGGGACAGGGGGCGCGGAGATACGCAGTATTTT
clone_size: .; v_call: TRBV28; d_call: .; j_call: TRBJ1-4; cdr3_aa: CASSQDKDEKLFF; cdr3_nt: TGTGCCAGCAGTCAAGACAAAGATGAAAAACTGTTTTTT
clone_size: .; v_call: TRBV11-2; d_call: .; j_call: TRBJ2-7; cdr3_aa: CASRPKGARHYEQYF; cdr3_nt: TGTGCCAGCAGACCAAAGGGAGCCCGCCACTACGAGCAGTACTTC
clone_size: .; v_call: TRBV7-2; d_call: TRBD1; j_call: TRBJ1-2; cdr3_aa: CASNPGQGYGYTF; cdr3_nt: TGTGCCAGCAACCCGGGACAGGGCTATGGCTACACCTTC
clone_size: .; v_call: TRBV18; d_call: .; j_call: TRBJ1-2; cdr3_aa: CASSGQYGYTF; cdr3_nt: TGTGCCAGCTCGGGACAATATGGCTACACCTTC
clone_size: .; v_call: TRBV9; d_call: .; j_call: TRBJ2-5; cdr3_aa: CASSVVGTPGGETQYF; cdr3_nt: TGTGCCAGCAGCGTAGTAGGGACTCCCGGCGGAGAGACCCAGTACTTC
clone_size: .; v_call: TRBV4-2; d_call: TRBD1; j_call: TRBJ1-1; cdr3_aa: CASSFRGAYTEAFF; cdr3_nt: TGTGCCAGCAGCTTCAGGGGGGCGTACACTGAAGCTTTCTTT
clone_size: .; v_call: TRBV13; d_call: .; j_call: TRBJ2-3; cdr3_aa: CASSLASTDTQYF; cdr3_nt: TGTGCCAGCAGCTTAGCTAGCACAGATACGCAGTATTTT
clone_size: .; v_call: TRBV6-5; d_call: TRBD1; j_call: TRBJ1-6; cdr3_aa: CASSYSTGGHSPLHF; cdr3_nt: TGTGCCAGCAGTTACTCGACAGGGGGGCATTCACCCCTCCACTTT
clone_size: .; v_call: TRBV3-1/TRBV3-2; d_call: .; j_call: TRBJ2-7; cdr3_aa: CASSQVRAGSYEQYF; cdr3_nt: TGTGCCAGCAGCCAAGTCAGGGCAGGAAGCTACGAGCAGTACTTC
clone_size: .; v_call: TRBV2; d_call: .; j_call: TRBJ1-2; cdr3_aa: CASPRGGYTF; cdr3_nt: TGTGCCAGCCCACGGGGGGGCTACACCTTC
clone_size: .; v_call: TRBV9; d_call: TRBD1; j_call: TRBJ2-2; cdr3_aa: CASSSGQGNTGELFF; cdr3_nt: TGTGCCAGCAGCTCGGGACAGGGGAACACCGGGGAGCTGTTTTTT
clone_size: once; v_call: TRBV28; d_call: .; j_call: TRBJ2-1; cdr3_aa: CASSSTDREQFF; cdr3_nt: TGTGCCAGCAGTTCCACTGACAGAGAGCAGTTCTTC
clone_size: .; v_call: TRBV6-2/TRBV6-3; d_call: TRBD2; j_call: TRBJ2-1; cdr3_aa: CASSIPSGLAGASNEQFF; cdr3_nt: TGTGCCAGCAGTATCCCCTCCGGACTAGCGGGGGCCAGTAATGAGCAGTTCTTC
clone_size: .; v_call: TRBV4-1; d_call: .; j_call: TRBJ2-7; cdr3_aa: CASSQGGGATSYEQYF; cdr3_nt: TGCGCCAGCAGCCAAGGAGGGGGGGCCACCTCCTACGAGCAGTACTTC
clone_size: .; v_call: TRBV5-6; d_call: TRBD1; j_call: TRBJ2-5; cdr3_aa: CASSFPGQGWQETQYF; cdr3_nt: TGTGCCAGCAGCTTTCCGGGACAGGGATGGCAAGAGACCCAGTACTTC
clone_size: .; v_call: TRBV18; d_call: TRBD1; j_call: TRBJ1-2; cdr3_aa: CASSPWDSFNYGYTF; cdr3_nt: TGTGCCAGCTCACCCTGGGACAGTTTTAACTATGGCTACACCTTC
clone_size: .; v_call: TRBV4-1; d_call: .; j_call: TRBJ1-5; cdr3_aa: CASSQQRGDQPQHF; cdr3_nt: TGCGCCAGCAGCCAACAACGGGGGGATCAGCCCCAGCATTTT
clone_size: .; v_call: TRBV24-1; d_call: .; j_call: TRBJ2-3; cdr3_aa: CATEQGSEVDTQYF; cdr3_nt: TGTGCCACAGAACAGGGTTCGGAGGTAGATACGCAGTATTTT
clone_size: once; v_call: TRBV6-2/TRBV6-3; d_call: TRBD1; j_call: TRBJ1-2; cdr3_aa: CASSTPGGPGYTF; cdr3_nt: TGTGCCAGCAGTACCCCAGGGGGTCCGGGCTACACCTTC
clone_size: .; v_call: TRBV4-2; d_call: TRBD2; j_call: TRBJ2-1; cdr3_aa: CASSQVLVAGEHNEQFF; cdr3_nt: TGTGCCAGCAGCCAAGTCCTCGTAGCGGGAGAACACAATGAGCAGTTCTTC
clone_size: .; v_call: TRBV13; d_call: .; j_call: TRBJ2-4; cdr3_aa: CASSLSGAKNIQYF; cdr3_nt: TGTGCCAGCAGCTTATCGGGGGCCAAAAACATTCAGTACTTC
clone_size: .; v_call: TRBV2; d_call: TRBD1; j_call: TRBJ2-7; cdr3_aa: CASSGGTGTYEQYF; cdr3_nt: TGTGCCAGCAGCGGAGGGACAGGGACCTACGAGCAGTACTTC
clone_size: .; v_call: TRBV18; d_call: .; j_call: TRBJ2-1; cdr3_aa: CASSPRGKTDEQFF; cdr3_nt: TGTGCCAGCTCCCCAAGGGGGAAGACGGATGAGCAGTTCTTC
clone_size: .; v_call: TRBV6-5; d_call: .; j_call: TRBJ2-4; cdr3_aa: CASSYSTTASDQYF; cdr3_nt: TGTGCCAGCAGTTACTCGACGACAGCCTCCGATCAGTACTTC
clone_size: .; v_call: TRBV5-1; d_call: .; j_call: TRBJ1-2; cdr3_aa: CASSLEDTRYGYTF; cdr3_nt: TGCGCCAGCAGCTTGGAGGACACCCGCTATGGCTACACCTTC
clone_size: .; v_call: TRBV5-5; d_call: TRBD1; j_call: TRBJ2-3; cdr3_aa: CASSYSGTDTDTQYF; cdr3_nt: TGTGCCAGCAGCTACTCCGGGACAGACACAGATACGCAGTATTTT